The next 30 T cell receptor beta chains were all read from a single sample in a study of breast tumors, draining lymph nodes, adjacent tissues listed by TCRdb under 2016. The method was multiplex PCR. TCRdb names Illumina HiSeq 2000 as the instrument used. TCRdb took the public reads, trimmed them with fastp at Q25, ran MiXCR for clone calling and kept in-frame beta chains. Duplicate CDR3 protein sequences are folded into a single record with the most common DNA and genes. This sample gives approximately 130,000 distinct CDR3 sequences in total; 20% to 25% of them show up just once. The biggest ten clones account for roughly 2.4% of the sample. The axillary draining lymph nodes of breast cancer patients were the source of the lymph node samples. Sequencing was carried out using axillary lymph node tissue. The receptor set was obtained from a female donor with breast cancer. Some clones in this sample may be carry-over from other donors' samples.

Concerning this clonotype: A much larger clone is a single base away; this may be a read error. The chain is built from TRBV27 and TRBJ2-7; D unresolved. The germline V gene has CDR1 MNHEY and CDR2 SMNVEV (reference sequence). There are 13 residues in the CDR3. DNA for the CDR3: TGTGCCAGCAGCTCTAGGATGGATTACGAGCAGCACTTC. Translating it yields CASSSRMDYEQHF.

In its sample, this clonotype was seen many times. This chain links TRBV10-2 with TRBJ2-1; D is unclear. CDR1 and CDR2 from the germline V gene are WSHSY and SAAADI. The V end lost 2 bases, the J end lost 8 bases, and 10 bases lay between the germline ends. The CDR3 extends over 13 amino acids. The CDR3 sequence: CASSETRPHEQFF. CDR3 DNA: TGCGCCAGCAGTGAGACTCGCCCCCATGAGCAGTTCTTC.

The chain links TRBV5-1 to TRBJ2-5, with TRBD2 matching over 11 bases. The trim removed 5 bases at V and 1 base at J, leaving 7 bases unmatched. The CDR3 is made up of 16 amino acids. CDR1 and CDR2 (germline): SGHRS, YFSETQ. In DNA, the CDR3 is TGCGCCAGCAGTTACGGGACTAGCGGCCCCCAAGAGACCCAGTACTTC. Its protein product is CASSYGTSGPQETQYF.

This rearrangement joins TRBV11-2 to TRBJ2-3, with D unresolved. The germline V and J ends were trimmed by 8 bases and 1 base, with 13 bases remaining between them. Germline CDR1 SGHAT, CDR2 FQNNGV. The CDR3 consists of 14 residues. The CDR3 DNA follows: TGTGCCAGCGGCCTAAGGGTGGGCACAGATACGCAGTATTTT. Its translation: CASGLRVGTDTQYF.

This clonotype was seen many times. V usage is TRBV4-2 and J usage is TRBJ2-7; TRBD2 matches at 10 bases. The trim removed 4 bases at V and 2 bases at J, leaving 11 bases unmatched. This CDR3 is built from 17 residues. Germline lookup yields CDR1 LGHNA and CDR2 YNFKEQ. CDR3 sequence: CASSPSSGRGGTYEQYF. The CDR3, as DNA: TGTGCCAGCAGCCCGAGCAGCGGGAGGGGAGGAACCTACGAGCAGTACTTC.

In its sample, this clonotype was seen many times. The chain recombines TRBV7-2 with TRBJ1-6; D is possibly TRBD1 (5 bases). Per the germline V gene, CDR1 is SGHTA and CDR2 is FQGNSA. Trimming stripped 3 bases from V and 7 bases from J, with 13 bases between. This CDR3 is built from 15 residues. CDR3 DNA: TGTGCCAGCAGCTTTATTACAGGAAGCAATTCACCCCTCCACTTT. Protein product: CASSFITGSNSPLHF. Complete variable domain (other parts from reference TRBV7-2 and TRBJ1-6): GAGVSQSPSNKVTEKGKDVELRCDPISGHTALYWYRQSLGQGLEFLIYFQGNSAPDKSGLPSDRFSAERTGGSVSTLTIQRTQQEDSAVYLCASSFITGSNSPLHFGNGTRLTVT.

There are many counts of this clonotype. The chain has TRBV5-1 and TRBJ1-2, with 12 bases identical to TRBD1. The CDR3 consists of 13 residues. The V segment lost 4 bases and the J segment 7 bases; nucleotides outside the gene matches: 2. Germline lookup yields CDR1 SGHRS and CDR2 YFSETQ. The CDR3 protein is CASSPGQGAGYTF. CDR3 coding DNA: TGCGCCAGCAGCCCGGGACAGGGGGCTGGCTACACCTTC.

This clonotype was seen repeatedly, ten times or more. The chain employs TRBV18 and TRBJ2-5; perhaps D is TRBD1 or TRBD2 (5 bases each). CDR1 is KGHSH and CDR2 is LQKENI in the germline V gene. This CDR3 contains 16 residues. Trimming removed 2 bases at V and 5 bases at J, with 18 bases between. The DNA of the CDR3 is TGTGCCAGCTCACCAATCGCAGGGAGCTTACGGGAGACCCAGTACTTC. Translated: CASSPIAGSLRETQYF.

The table lists this clonotype with many counts. The chain joins TRBV19 to TRBJ2-1; TRBD1 agrees at 9 bases. Germline V lookup: CDR1 LNHDA, CDR2 SQIVND (reference sequence). Unmatched junction bases numbered 6, after V lost 4 bases and J lost 5 bases. The CDR3 runs to 15 residues. CDR3 bases: TGTGCCAGTAGTAGAGACAGGGGGAGGCACAATGAGCAGTTCTTC. As protein: CASSRDRGRHNEQFF.

The V call is TRBV28, the J call TRBJ2-1; 7 bases agree with TRBD2. The CDR3 has 16 amino acids. Germline V CDR1 and CDR2: MDHEN, SYDVKM. V dropped 7 bases and J dropped 7; count of bases not matched to a gene: 16. The CDR3: CASTTAGSGTANEQFF. The DNA for the CDR3 is TGTGCCAGCACCACCGCGGGCAGCGGGACTGCAAATGAGCAGTTCTTC.

This clonotype was found many times. J is TRBJ2-7 and V is TRBV5-1, with 14 bases aligning to TRBD2. Unmatched junction bases numbered 3, after V lost 4 bases and J lost 0 bases. The V gene's germline CDR1 is SGHRS and CDR2 YFSETQ. This CDR3 contains 16 residues. The chain's CDR3 is CASSRTSGGFSYEQYF. The DNA of the CDR3 is TGCGCCAGCAGCCGGACTAGCGGGGGGTTCTCCTACGAGCAGTACTTC.

This clonotype occurred a few times. The rearrangement uses TRBV20-1 and TRBJ2-7, with D hard to call. Germline CDR1 is DFQATT and CDR2 is SNEGSKA (reference sequence). CDR3 length equals 11 residues. V was pared by 1 base and J by 4 bases, with 5 bases between. The CDR3 sequence: CSARGEYEQYF. For the CDR3, the DNA is TGCAGTGCTAGAGGAGAGTACGAGCAGTACTTC.

At least ten counts were recorded for this clonotype. The chain uses TRBV27 and TRBJ2-7; TRBD2 aligns across 11 bases. V shed 4 bases, J shed 3 bases, and the junction held 8 bases outside the gene matches. The CDR3 covers 16 residues. CDR1 and CDR2 from the germline V gene are MNHEY and SMNVEV (reference sequence). CDR3: CASSYVGTSGLYEQYF. CDR3 nucleotide sequence: TGTGCCAGCAGTTACGTCGGGACTAGCGGTCTCTACGAGCAGTACTTC.

In the case of this clonotype: Just one base apart from a much larger clone, this may be a read error. This chain connects TRBV9 to TRBJ2-1; TRBD1 is a possible D gene (5 bases). CDR3 length equals 15 residues. CDR1 and CDR2 (germline): SGDLS, YYNGEE. CDR3 loop: CASSARQRTYNEQSF. CDR3 DNA: TGTGCCAGCAGCGCCAGACAGAGAACCTACAATGAGCAGTCCTTC.

At least ten counts were recorded for this clonotype. This chain connects TRBV10-3 to TRBJ2-7; D is uncertain. V was pared by 0 bases and J by 7 bases, with 19 bases between. This CDR3 contains 16 residues. Germline V gene data show CDR1 as ENHRY and CDR2 as SYGVKD. CDR3 sequence: CAISESSVTSNLEQYF. The CDR3 DNA reads TGTGCCATCAGTGAGTCGAGCGTCACGAGTAATTTGGAGCAGTACTTC.

Comments on this clonotype: A much larger clonotype is one base distant, so this may be a read error. The chain carries TRBV30 and TRBJ2-2, with TRBD2 matching over 8 bases. The CDR3 has 15 amino acids. Germline V lookup: CDR1 GTSNPN, CDR2 SVGIG (reference sequence). CDR3 in DNA: TGTGCCTGGAGTCTGGGACTAGGCGGGACCGGGGGGCTGTTTTTT. Its protein product is CAWSLGLGGTGGLFF. The full variable domain, in which reference TRBV30 and TRBJ2-2 provide the parts outside the CDR3, is SQTIHQWPATLVQPVGSPLSLECTVEGTSNPNLYWYRQAAGRGLQLLFYSVGIGQISSEVPQNLSASRPQDRQFILSSKKLLLSDSGFYLCAWSLGLGGTGGLFFGEGSRLTVL.

The table lists this clonotype with many counts. This chain uses TRBV5-1 with TRBJ1-5; D is possibly TRBD1 (5 bases). The CDR3 runs to 14 residues. Trimming removed 4 bases at V and 7 bases at J, with 15 bases between. Germline CDR1 is SGHRS and CDR2 is YFSETQ. CDR3 in DNA: TGCGCCAGCAGCCCGGGTGGGGGGATGCAGCCCCAGCATTTT. Protein: CASSPGGGMQPQHF.

The chain recombines TRBV11-2 with TRBJ1-1, with 8 bases lining up with TRBD1. The CDR3 sequence is 14 residues long. V shed 2 bases, J shed 3 bases, and the junction held 2 bases outside the gene matches. Per the germline V gene, CDR1 is SGHAT and CDR2 is FQNNGV. CDR3 protein: CASSLQGAHTEAFF. The DNA of the CDR3 is TGTGCCAGCAGCTTACAGGGGGCACACACTGAAGCTTTCTTT.

This clonotype was observed many times. The chain carries TRBV7-8 and TRBJ1-2, with a weak D call TRBD1 (5 bases). V gave up 1 base and J gave up 9 bases, with 12 bases separating them. This CDR3 is 13 amino acids long. Germline V CDR1 and CDR2: SGHVS, FQNEAQ. CDR3 coding DNA: TGTGCCAGCAGCTTAGACCCGGGGCGGAGCTACACCTTC. Its translation: CASSLDPGRSYTF.

This clonotype was seen only a few times. The genes are TRBV6-5 and TRBJ2-5; 8 bases match TRBD1. Germline CDR1 is MNHEY and CDR2 is SVGAGI. The CDR3 totals 16 residues. After removal of 8 bases from V and 7 bases from J, the junction contained 18 bases not matched to a gene. In nucleotides, the CDR3 is TGTGCCAGCCACACTCTCTCGACAGGGGTGGAAGTGACCCAGTACTTC. As protein: CASHTLSTGVEVTQYF.

Comment on this clonotype: A much larger clone differs by one base, so this may be a read error. Given the absence of the conserved phenylalanine or tryptophan at the CDR3 end, a read error is likely. The rearrangement joins TRBV10-2 to TRBJ2-1, with no clear D. V was pared by 6 bases and J by 7 bases, with 10 bases between. This CDR3 has 12 amino acids. Germline-derived CDR1 and CDR2 are WSHSY and SAAADI. The DNA of the CDR3 is TGCGCCAGCAGATCCATGCGGAATGAGCAGTTCCTC. Its protein product is CASRSMRNEQFL.

To note about this clonotype: This may be a read error: a much more frequent sequence differs by one nucleotide. The CDR3 carries no conserved terminal phenylalanine or tryptophan, so it likely arises from a read error. The rearrangement uses TRBV2 and TRBJ2-5; 10 bases fit TRBD2. The germline CDR1 and CDR2 sequences are SNHLY and FYNNEI. CDR3 size: 14 residues. J was trimmed by 5 bases and V by 4 bases; bases with no gene match: 4. The CDR3 here is CASSGGTSAETQYY. DNA for the CDR3: TGTGCCAGCAGTGGGGGGACTAGCGCCGAGACCCAGTACTAC.

On this clonotype: This may be a read error: a much more frequent sequence differs by one nucleotide. The rearrangement links TRBV18 to TRBJ2-7, with 12 bases that match TRBD1. This CDR3 region has 15 residues. CDR1 and CDR2 (germline): KGHSH, LQKENI. CDR3 bases: TGTGCCAGCTCACGGGGACAGGGGGCCGGCCACGAGCAGTGCTTC. It encodes CASSRGQGAGHEQCF.

This clonotype was found many times. The chain carries TRBV25-1 and TRBJ1-2, with 8 nucleotides matching TRBD1. The length of the CDR3 is 15 residues. Germline V lookup: CDR1 MGHDK, CDR2 SYGVNS. Trimming cost V 2 bases and J 6 bases; bases outside gene matches: 8. This CDR3 is CASSERTGSFNGYTF. In DNA, the CDR3 is TGTGCCAGCAGTGAACGGACAGGGAGTTTTAATGGCTACACCTTC.

J is TRBJ1-5 and V is TRBV2, with 8 bases aligning to TRBD1. CDR1 and CDR2 (germline): SNHLY, FYNNEI. J was trimmed by 6 bases and V by 5 bases; bases with no gene match: 6. The CDR3 runs 14 residues. CDR3 region: CASSRTGRRQPQHF. In DNA, the CDR3 is TGTGCCAGCAGTAGGACAGGGCGGCGTCAGCCCCAGCATTTT.

This clonotype was detected ten times or more. The chain combines TRBV20-1 with TRBJ2-2, with 10 bases lining up with TRBD2. The CDR3 has 16 amino acids. Germline assignment: CDR1 DFQATT and CDR2 SNEGSKA (reference sequence). Trimming at V came to 1 base and at J to 8 bases, leaving 10 bases not matched to a gene. This CDR3 is CSARVRAGGPSGELFF. The CDR3 nucleotides are TGCAGTGCTAGAGTCCGAGCGGGAGGGCCGTCGGGGGAGCTGTTTTTT.

A note on this clonotype: A much larger clone lies one base from this, so it may be a read error. J is TRBJ2-3 and V is TRBV12-3 or TRBV12-4, with D possibly being TRBD2 (5 bases). The CDR3 runs to 15 residues. The CDR3, as DNA: TGTGCCAGCAGTTTAGGTAGCGCGGGCACAGATACGCGGTATTTT. Protein sequence: CASSLGSAGTDTRYF.

This clonotype showed up many times. V is TRBV27 and J is TRBJ2-7, with TRBD2 identical over 14 bases. CDR1 is MNHEY and CDR2 is SMNVEV in the germline V gene (reference sequence). The CDR3 extends over 18 amino acids. Trimming removed 3 bases from V and 4 bases from J; junction bases left unmatched: 11. This chain's CDR3 is CASSLRGTSGSVAYEQYF. Written as DNA, the CDR3 is TGTGCCAGCAGTTTGAGGGGGACTAGCGGGAGTGTCGCTTACGAGCAGTACTTC.

This clonotype has a count of ten or more. The gene calls are TRBV3-1 and TRBJ1-4, with TRBD1 identical over 9 bases. V trimming: 2 bases; J trimming: 8 bases; junction bases outside the gene matches: 12. CDR1 is LGHDT and CDR2 is YNNKEL in the germline V gene (reference sequence). There are 17 residues in the CDR3. CDR3 protein: CASSQTGTGNDEEKLFF. The CDR3 bases are TGTGCCAGCAGCCAAACAGGGACAGGGAACGATGAAGAAAAACTGTTTTTT.

This clonotype was detected ten times or more. The chain employs TRBV9 and TRBJ2-7; 11 bases map to TRBD2. V dropped 2 bases and J dropped 4; count of bases not matched to a gene: 2. Germline CDR1 is SGDLS and CDR2 is YYNGEE. This CDR3 has 14 amino acids. CDR3 loop: CASSVSSGRYEQYF. The DNA for the CDR3 is TGTGCCAGCAGCGTCTCTAGCGGGAGGTACGAGCAGTACTTC. The entire variable domain, with the rest obtained from reference TRBV9 and TRBJ2-7, is as follows: DSGVTQTPKHLITATGQRVTLRCSPRSGDLSVYWYQQSLDQGLQFLIQYYNGEERAKGNILERFSAQQFPDLHSELNLSSLELGDSALYFCASSVSSGRYEQYFGPGTRLTVT.